What follows are 25 T cell receptor beta chains derived from one specimen sequenced in a study of shared clonotypes between healthy human individuals. TCRdb's table, derived via immunoSEQ multiplex PCR, lists solely in-frame clones and lacks some. The repertoire includes a few million clones, nearly 97% of them detected once, and less than 0.15% sits in the top ten. What was sequenced was naive CD4+ T cells sorted from blood. Subset here: CD45RA+ positively selected. These receptors came from a man aged 18 to 30 in good health.

The chain joins TRBV7-9 to TRBJ1-2, with D unclear. This CDR3 is built from 14 residues. Germline CDR1 reads SEHNR; CDR2 reads FQNEAQ (reference sequence). V was cut by 1 base and J by 2 bases, with 8 bases left in between. The CDR3 loop reads CASSLVGGNYGYTF. The CDR3 nucleotides are TGTGCCAGCAGCTTAGTGGGCGGCAACTATGGCTACACCTTC. Combining the CDR3 with reference TRBV7-9 and TRBJ1-2 gives the whole variable domain DTGVSQNPRHKITKRGQNVTFRCDPISEHNRLYWYRQTLGQGPEFLTYFQNEAQLEKSRLLSDRFSAERPKGSFSTLEIQRTEQGDSAMYLCASSLVGGNYGYTFGSGTRLTVV.

The sample holds one count of this clone. CDR3 region: CASSQDRGRPPTIGGNEQFF. In nucleotides, the CDR3 is TGCGCCAGCAGCCAAGATCGAGGCAGACCTCCCACAATTGGCGGGAATGAGCAGTTCTTC. The chain combines TRBV4-1 with TRBJ2-1; D may be TRBD2 (5 bases). The germline gives CDR1 MGHRA, CDR2 YSYEKL. V was shortened by 0 bases and J by 7 bases, with 28 bases between the two germline ends. There are 20 residues in the CDR3.

The chain uses TRBV6-1 and TRBJ2-3; D is possibly TRBD1 (5 bases). The V gene lost 5 bases and the J gene lost 2 bases, with 11 bases spanning the gap. The CDR3 is made up of 14 amino acids. Germline V gene data show CDR1 as MNHNS and CDR2 as SASEGT. The CDR3 is CASSFRQITDTQYF. The CDR3 DNA reads as TGTGCCAGCAGTTTCCGACAGATCACAGATACGCAGTATTTT.

V gene TRBV18 combines with J gene TRBJ2-5; 11 positions agree with TRBD2. CDR3 length: 15 residues. The germline CDR1 and CDR2 sequences are KGHSH and LQKENI. The V and J ends lost 3 bases and 5 bases, in that order; junction bases with no gene match: 5. The CDR3 loop reads CASSPTSGSGETQYF. The CDR3 DNA sequence: TGTGCCAGCTCACCCACTAGCGGGAGCGGTGAGACCCAGTACTTC.

The chain combines TRBV6-1 with TRBJ1-2; D gene ambiguous. Per the germline V gene, CDR1 is MNHNS and CDR2 is SASEGT. There are 16 residues in the CDR3. The germline V and J ends were trimmed by 2 bases and 4 bases, with 17 bases remaining between them. The CDR3 nucleotides read TGTGCCAGCAGTGAATTCTCCCAGGCCCTTCTCTATGGCTACACCTTC. Its translation is CASSEFSQALLYGYTF.

J is TRBJ2-6 and V is TRBV10-3, with D possibly being TRBD1 (5 bases). Germline CDR1 is ENHRY and CDR2 is SYGVKD. The CDR3 consists of 15 residues. Trimming took 8 bases from V and 1 from J, leaving 12 bases between them. In DNA, the CDR3 is TGTGCCATCGGGGCAGGGCGGTCTGGGGCCAACGTCCTGACTTTC. It is translated as CAIGAGRSGANVLTF.

The chain recombines TRBV7-8 with TRBJ1-4, with D possibly TRBD1 on 6 matching bases. The CDR3 runs 17 residues. Germline assignment: CDR1 SGHVS and CDR2 FQNEAQ. Trimming took off 1 base at V and 0 bases at J, with 12 bases between the two ends. The CDR3 nucleotides read TGTGCCAGCAGCTTAGAGGGGGGGGCTGCAACTAATGAAAAACTGTTTTTT. This gives the protein CASSLEGGAATNEKLFF.

V and J are TRBV21-1 and TRBJ2-4; TRBD1, as called in the table, went unchecked against the DNA. TRBV21-1 is flagged as a pseudogene. This CDR3 has 16 residues. In DNA, the CDR3 is TGTGCCAGCAGCCGGTACAGGGGGGTAGCCAAAAACATTCAGTACTTC. It codes for CASSRYRGVAKNIQYF.

The chain recombines TRBV11-2 with TRBJ1-1, with TRBD1 matching over 7 bases. The CDR3 covers 15 residues. CDR1 is SGHAT, CDR2 FQNNGV, per germline. J lost 1 base, V lost 8 bases, and 10 bases had no gene match. In nucleotides, the CDR3 is TGTGCCAGCGGACTAACAGGGGTCAGGAACACTGAAGCTTTCTTT. This encodes CASGLTGVRNTEAFF.

As concerns this clone: Other nucleotide sequences from this sample produce the same CDR3. This rearrangement joins TRBV30 to TRBJ1-2; TRBD1 might be the D (6 bases). Germline V gene lookup returns CDR1 GTSNPN and CDR2 SVGIG (reference sequence). The CDR3 covers 13 residues. The V end lost 0 bases, the J end lost 4 bases, and 9 bases lay between the germline ends. CDR3 bases: TGTGCCTGGAGTGTACAGGGCGCCTATGGCTACACCTTC. Amino acids: CAWSVQGAYGYTF.

The CDR3 coding sequence is TGCGCCAGCAGCCAAGAGAGGGTTAGCACAGATACGCAGTATTTT. Amino acid sequence: CASSQERVSTDTQYF. The chain couples TRBV4-3 to TRBJ2-3; D possibly corresponds to TRBD2 (5 bases). The V gene lost 0 bases and the J gene lost 0 bases, with 7 bases spanning the gap. Germline assignment: CDR1 LGHNA and CDR2 YSLEER. This CDR3 region has 15 residues.

The chain links TRBV5-4 to TRBJ2-7; unclear D gene. Germline V CDR1 and CDR2: SGHNT, YYREEE (reference sequence). The V end was cut by 3 bases, the J end by 2 bases, with 15 bases between. This CDR3 contains 15 residues. Here the CDR3 reads CASSYSPTPTYEQYF. CDR3 nucleotides: TGTGCCAGCAGCTATTCGCCGACCCCGACCTACGAGCAGTACTTC.

The chain has TRBV6-6 and TRBJ2-3; TRBD2 is a possible D gene (6 bases). Germline V gene sequence: CDR1 MNHNY, CDR2 SVGAGI (reference sequence). CDR3 length: 13 residues. Deletions cut 2 bases from V and 6 bases from J, with 9 bases between. The CDR3 loop is CASSYALADTQYF. DNA for the CDR3: TGTGCCAGCAGTTACGCTCTAGCGGATACGCAGTATTTT.

This CDR3 is CASSQDRTAISYNEQFF. The CDR3, as DNA: TGCGCCAGCAGCCAAGATCGAACGGCTATCTCCTACAATGAGCAGTTCTTC. This chain links TRBV4-1 with TRBJ2-1, with D hard to call. The CDR3 runs to 17 residues. Trimming removed 0 bases from V and 0 bases from J, with 12 bases in between. Germline V CDR1 and CDR2: MGHRA, YSYEKL.

This chain links TRBV29-1 with TRBJ2-2; 9 bases fit TRBD2. This CDR3 region has 15 residues. Trimming took 0 bases from V and 6 from J; bases not matched to a gene: 5. Germline V gene lookup returns CDR1 SQVTM and CDR2 ANQGSEA. The CDR3 protein is CSVEDNAGGSGELFF. The CDR3 nucleotides are TGCAGCGTTGAAGATAATGCGGGAGGGTCCGGGGAGCTGTTTTTT.

The rearrangement joins TRBV7-2 to TRBJ2-3; D may be TRBD2 (5 bases). V gave up 0 bases and J gave up 4 bases, with 11 bases separating them. The CDR3 contains 15 residues. CDR1 SGHTA and CDR2 FQGNSA come from the germline V gene. This CDR3 reads CASSLAPAVADTQYF. The CDR3 DNA reads as TGTGCCAGCAGCTTAGCCCCAGCGGTAGCAGATACGCAGTATTTT.

The chain uses TRBV7-6 and TRBJ2-3, with 10 bases aligning to TRBD2. The germline V gene encodes CDR1 SGHVS and CDR2 FNYEAQ. There are 18 residues in the CDR3. J lost 9 bases, V lost 5 bases, and 20 bases had no gene match. The CDR3 DNA is TGTGCCAGCAGCCCTAGATTGCGGGGCGTCCTTAGCGGGGGGACGCAGTATTTT. Amino acid sequence: CASSPRLRGVLSGGTQYF.

The V gene is TRBV2, the J gene TRBJ2-1; TRBD2 matches at 12 bases. The CDR3 is 16 amino acids. J lost 0 bases, V lost 6 bases, and 3 bases had no gene match. Germline V gives CDR1 SNHLY, CDR2 FYNNEI. The DNA of the CDR3 is TGTGCCAGCAGAGGGGGACTAGCGGGCTCCTACAATGAGCAGTTCTTC. Its protein product is CASRGGLAGSYNEQFF.

V gene TRBV6-5 combines with J gene TRBJ2-3; tentatively, D is TRBD1 (5 bases). Trimming cost V 5 bases and J 1 base, with 13 bases left between them. Germline V gene lookup returns CDR1 MNHEY and CDR2 SVGAGI. The CDR3 is made up of 15 amino acids. CDR3 residues: CASSGDSDRTDTQYF. The CDR3 bases are TGTGCCAGCAGTGGAGACAGTGATCGCACAGATACGCAGTATTTT.

This rearrangement joins TRBV9 to TRBJ1-1; perhaps TRBD1 as D (6 bases). The CDR3 has 14 residues. V lost 1 base to trimming and J lost 1 base, with 8 bases between them. From germline, CDR1 is SGDLS and CDR2 YYNGEE. The CDR3 loop reads CASSVQGQNTEAFF. The CDR3 nucleotides are TGTGCCAGCAGCGTACAGGGGCAGAACACTGAAGCTTTCTTT. Combining the CDR3 with reference TRBV9 and TRBJ1-1 gives the whole variable domain DSGVTQTPKHLITATGQRVTLRCSPRSGDLSVYWYQQSLDQGLQFLIQYYNGEERAKGNILERFSAQQFPDLHSELNLSSLELGDSALYFCASSVQGQNTEAFFGQGTRLTVV.

Comments on this clone: Other DNA sequences within the sample encode an identical CDR3. This chain links TRBV7-2 with TRBJ1-3; D may be TRBD1 (6 bases). In germline, CDR1 is SGHTA, CDR2 FQGNSA. Trimming took 4 bases from V and 0 from J, leaving 10 bases between them. CDR3 length: 15 residues. The CDR3 protein is CASSSTGSSGNTIYF. The CDR3 DNA sequence: TGTGCCAGCAGCTCGACAGGCAGCTCTGGAAACACCATATATTTT. Full variable domain (outside the CDR3, taken from reference TRBV7-2 and TRBJ1-3): GAGVSQSPSNKVTEKGKDVELRCDPISGHTALYWYRQSLGQGLEFLIYFQGNSAPDKSGLPSDRFSAERTGGSVSTLTIQRTQQEDSAVYLCASSSTGSSGNTIYFGEGSWLTVV.

This chain links TRBV6-6 with TRBJ1-1, with 8 bases matching TRBD1. CDR3 size: 15 residues. The germline CDR1 and CDR2 sequences are MNHNY and SVGAGI (reference sequence). V lost 6 bases and J lost 3; bases outside the gene matches: 9. CDR3 in DNA: TGTGCCAGCAGCCCCGACAGGGGACGGTACACTGAAGCTTTCTTT. It is translated as CASSPDRGRYTEAFF.

Remarks on this clone: This CDR3 is also generated by other DNA sequences in the sample. V and J are TRBV19 and TRBJ1-1, with D uncertain. CDR1 LNHDA and CDR2 SQIVND come from the germline V gene (reference sequence). CDR3 size: 13 residues. Between the trimmed V and J ends, which lost 3 bases and 3 bases, there was a span of 8 bases. DNA for the CDR3: TGTGCCAGTAGTATCAGCTGGGACACTGAAGCTTTCTTT. Protein sequence: CASSISWDTEAFF.

The CDR3 region has the DNA TGCGCCAGCGGCATTGTTTCTAGCACAGATACGCAGTATTTT. This encodes CASGIVSSTDTQYF. This rearrangement joins TRBV5-1 to TRBJ2-3; no clear D gene. Germline CDR1 SGHRS, CDR2 YFSETQ. V gave up 7 bases and J gave up 0 bases, with 12 bases separating them. The CDR3 is 14 amino acids.

This rearrangement joins TRBV7-2 to TRBJ2-7; 9 nucleotides line up with TRBD2. Germline CDR1 is SGHTA and CDR2 is FQGNSA. The junction had 11 bases not matched to a gene; V was cut back by 5 bases and J by 6 bases. This CDR3 has 15 residues. The chain's CDR3 is CASSPGLAGAPEQYF. Written as DNA, the CDR3 is TGTGCCAGCAGCCCCGGGTTAGCGGGAGCCCCCGAGCAGTACTTC. The full variable domain, completed using reference TRBV7-2 and TRBJ2-7, is GAGVSQSPSNKVTEKGKDVELRCDPISGHTALYWYRQSLGQGLEFLIYFQGNSAPDKSGLPSDRFSAERTGGSVSTLTIQRTQQEDSAVYLCASSPGLAGAPEQYFGPGTRLTVT.